Below, 8 T cell receptor beta chains from the same sample are listed, as sequenced in a study of T cells and copy number aberrations in small-cell lung cancer. TCRdb keeps only in-frame clones here, not all; method: immunoSEQ multiplex PCR. The sample includes 2,500 or so clones, roughly 80% of them seen just once. Sequencing was performed on normal tissue next to the tumor. These receptors all come from a man aged 35 to 55 with small cell lung cancer.

This clone was observed a handful of times. The chain has TRBV29-1 and TRBJ1-3; no clear D gene. This CDR3 is built from 13 residues. CDR1 and CDR2 from the germline V gene are SQVTM and ANQGSEA. Deletions cut 6 bases from V and 0 bases from J, with 9 bases between. This CDR3 is CSVVDGSGNTIYF. CDR3 in DNA: TGCAGCGTGGTTGACGGCTCTGGAAACACCATATATTTT.

The chain couples TRBV19 to TRBJ1-4; 8 bases match TRBD1. Unmatched junction bases numbered 10, after V lost 9 bases and J lost 7 bases. Germline loops: CDR1 LNHDA, CDR2 SQIVND (reference sequence). This CDR3 is built from 14 residues. The CDR3 DNA sequence: TGTGCCAGCGGCGGAACAGGGGGTGGTGAAAAACTGTTTTTT. Translating gives CASGGTGGGEKLFF. Combining the CDR3 with reference TRBV19 and TRBJ1-4 gives the whole variable domain DGGITQSPKYLFRKEGQNVTLSCEQNLNHDAMYWYRQDPGQGLRLIYYSQIVNDFQKGDIAEGYSVSREKKESFPLTVTSAQKNPTAFYLCASGGTGGGEKLFFGSGTQLSVL.

The chain carries TRBV9 and TRBJ1-4; D might be TRBD1 (5 bases). The V end lost 3 bases, the J end lost 6 bases, and 18 bases lay between the germline ends. Germline CDR1 is SGDLS and CDR2 is YYNGEE. The CDR3 is 16 residues long. The CDR3 nucleotides are TGTGCCAGCAGCGGAACCCCGGCGGGGACGGATGAAAAACTGTTTTTT. Protein product: CASSGTPAGTDEKLFF. Full variable domain (missing parts from reference TRBV9 and TRBJ1-4): DSGVTQTPKHLITATGQRVTLRCSPRSGDLSVYWYQQSLDQGLQFLIQYYNGEERAKGNILERFSAQQFPDLHSELNLSSLELGDSALYFCASSGTPAGTDEKLFFGSGTQLSVL.

The J gene is TRBJ2-2, the V gene TRBV2; D is unclear. The ends were cut back, 10 bases at V and 2 bases at J, with 8 bases in the middle. The CDR3 covers 12 residues. The V gene's germline CDR1 is SNHLY and CDR2 FYNNEI. CDR3 sequence reads: CAKARNTGELFF. Written as DNA, the CDR3 is TGTGCCAAAGCCAGAAACACCGGGGAGCTGTTTTTT.

This clone was seen once. The rearrangement links TRBV15 to TRBJ2-5; weak D call: TRBD2 (7 bases). V shed 0 bases and J shed 5 bases, with 13 bases lying between them. This CDR3 region has 15 residues. CDR1 is LNHNV and CDR2 is YYDKDF in the germline V gene (reference sequence). This chain's CDR3 is CATSRDRGGSETQYF. The CDR3 nucleotides are TGTGCCACCAGCAGAGATAGGGGGGGGTCGGAGACCCAGTACTTC.

The CDR3 reads CASSLLGSSTDTQYF. In DNA form, the CDR3 reads TGCGCCAGCAGCTTACTTGGCTCTAGCACAGATACGCAGTATTTT. V gene TRBV5-1 combines with J gene TRBJ2-3, with D uncertain. The ends were cut back, 2 bases at V and 0 bases at J, with 10 bases in the middle. The germline V gene encodes CDR1 SGHRS and CDR2 YFSETQ. This CDR3 has 15 amino acids.

V gene TRBV5-6 combines with J gene TRBJ1-6; no reliable D call. Per the germline V gene, CDR1 is SGHDT and CDR2 is YYEEEE. Trimming removed 0 bases at V and 10 bases at J, with 20 bases between. The CDR3 sequence is 17 residues long. DNA of the CDR3: TGTGCCAGCAGCTTGGCCGGCCCGGGTAGGGCCTACTCACCCCTCCACTTT. It encodes CASSLAGPGRAYSPLHF.

The V and J genes are TRBV5-1 and TRBJ2-7, with D perhaps TRBD1 or TRBD2 (5 bases each). The germline V gene encodes CDR1 SGHRS and CDR2 YFSETQ. The CDR3 is 15 amino acids. V lost 2 bases and J 7 bases, leaving 19 bases between the germline ends. The CDR3 here is CASSLTPGQIGEQYF. The CDR3 nucleotides are TGCGCCAGCAGCTTAACTCCGGGGCAGATAGGGGAGCAGTACTTC.